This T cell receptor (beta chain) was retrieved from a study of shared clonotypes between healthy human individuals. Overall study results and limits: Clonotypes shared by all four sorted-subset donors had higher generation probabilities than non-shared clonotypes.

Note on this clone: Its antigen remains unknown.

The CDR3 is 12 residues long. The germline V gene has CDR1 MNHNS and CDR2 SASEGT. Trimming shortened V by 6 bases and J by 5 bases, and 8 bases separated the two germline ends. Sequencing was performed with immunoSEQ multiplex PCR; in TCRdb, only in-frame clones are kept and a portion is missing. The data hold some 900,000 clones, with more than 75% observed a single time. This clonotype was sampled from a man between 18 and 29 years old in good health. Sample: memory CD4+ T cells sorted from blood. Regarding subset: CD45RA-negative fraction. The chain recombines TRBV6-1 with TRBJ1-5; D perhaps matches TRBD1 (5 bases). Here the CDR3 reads CASRIGDQPQHF. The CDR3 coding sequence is TGTGCCAGCAGGATAGGGGATCAGCCCCAGCATTTT.